This T cell receptor (beta chain) was found in a study of chemoradiotherapy in HPV16-positive cancers. Study-level findings and limits: Candidate HPV-specific clones and E7-related TCR motifs grew in tumor during treatment.

This clone came up a few times. Its antigen is unknown. TCRdb's copy holds only in-frame clones and misses some; the assay was immunoSEQ multiplex PCR. This table holds over 30,000 clones, just under 80% found once. Trimming shortened V by 7 bases and J by 6 bases, and 10 bases separated the two germline ends. The CDR3 covers 11 residues. Germline values: CDR1 MNHEY, CDR2 SVGAGI. The rearrangement joins TRBV6-5 to TRBJ2-7; D perhaps matches TRBD1 (5 bases). This sequence originates from a human donor with HPV-associated anogenital cancer. The specimen was blood, collected from a patient who underwent chemoradiotherapy. The CDR3 spells CASTGPIEQYF. For the CDR3, the DNA is TGTGCCAGCACAGGGCCCATCGAGCAGTACTTC.